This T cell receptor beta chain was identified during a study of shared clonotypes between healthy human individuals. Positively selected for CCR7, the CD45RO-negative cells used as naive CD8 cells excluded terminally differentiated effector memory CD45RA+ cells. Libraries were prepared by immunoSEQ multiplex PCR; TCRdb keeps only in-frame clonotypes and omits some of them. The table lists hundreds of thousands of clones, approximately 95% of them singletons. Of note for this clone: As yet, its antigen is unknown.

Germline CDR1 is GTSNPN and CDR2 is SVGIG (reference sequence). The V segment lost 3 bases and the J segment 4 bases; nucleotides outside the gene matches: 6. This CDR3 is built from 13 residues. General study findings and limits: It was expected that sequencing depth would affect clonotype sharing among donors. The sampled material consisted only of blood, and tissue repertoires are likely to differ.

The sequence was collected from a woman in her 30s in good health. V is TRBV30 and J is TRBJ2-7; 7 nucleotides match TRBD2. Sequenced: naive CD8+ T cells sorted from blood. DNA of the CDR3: TGTGCCTGGAGGGTACTAGCGAGTTACGAGCAGTACTTC. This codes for CAWRVLASYEQYF.